These 21 T cell receptor beta chains originate from one sample sequenced in a study of shared clonotypes between healthy human individuals. Some clones are missing from TCRdb's copy, which holds only in-frame ones; the method was immunoSEQ multiplex PCR. Seen here are around 1.1 million clones, about 84% observed once, and the top ten hold roughly 0.62%. The sample was memory CD4+ T cells from PBMCs. Subset reported: CD45RA-negative fraction. All receptors derive from a man between 18 and 35 years old in good health. Some clones in this sample may be carry-over from other donors' samples.

V and J are TRBV6-1 and TRBJ2-5, with TRBD2 identical over 12 bases. The CDR3 contains 16 residues. V lost 4 bases to trimming and J lost 3 bases; unmatched junction nucleotides: 6. CDR1 is MNHNS and CDR2 is SASEGT in the germline V gene. CDR3 region: CASSVLRTSGKETQYF. The CDR3 nucleotides are TGTGCCAGCAGTGTTCTTCGGACTAGCGGGAAAGAGACCCAGTACTTC.

As for this clone: Other nucleotide sequences from this sample produce the same CDR3. V and J are TRBV28 and TRBJ1-5, with TRBD1 matching 7 bases. The length of the CDR3 is 14 residues. The trim removed 4 bases at V and 4 bases at J, leaving 4 bases unmatched. The germline CDR1 and CDR2 sequences are MDHEN and SYDVKM. CDR3 nucleotides: TGTGCCAGCAGTTCACACAGGGGAAATCAGCCCCAGCATTTT. Amino acid sequence: CASSSHRGNQPQHF.

The chain has TRBV6-1 and TRBJ1-1; D may be TRBD1 (6 bases). This CDR3 region has 13 residues. The V gene's germline CDR1 is MNHNS and CDR2 SASEGT. V lost 2 bases to trimming and J lost 6 bases, with 10 bases between them. The CDR3 is CASSEHREAEAFF. CDR3 bases: TGTGCCAGCAGTGAACACAGGGAAGCTGAAGCTTTCTTT.

The CDR3 protein is CASRLPTVNTEAFF. DNA for the CDR3: TGTGCCAGCCGCCTTCCGACAGTGAACACTGAAGCTTTCTTT. This chain joins TRBV7-2 and TRBJ1-1, with a tentative D call TRBD1 (5 bases). With 8 bases removed from V and 0 bases from J, the gap between germline ends came to 13 bases. The CDR3 length is 14 residues. Germline CDR1 and CDR2: SGHTA and FQGNSA.

CDR3 coding DNA: TGTGCCAGTCGGCGGCAGGGGTCGGACGAGCAGTACTTC. Its protein is CASRRQGSDEQYF. The rearrangement links TRBV2 to TRBJ2-7; tentative D call: TRBD1 (6 bases). The CDR3 length is 13 residues. Trimming took off 9 bases at V and 5 bases at J, with 17 bases between the two ends. Germline CDR1 SNHLY, CDR2 FYNNEI.

V and J are TRBV29-1 and TRBJ1-2; TRBD1 agrees at 7 bases. Germline CDR1 SQVTM, CDR2 ANQGSEA. With V trimmed by 4 bases and J by 3 bases, 5 bases remained unmatched. This CDR3 region has 13 residues. The CDR3 protein is CSVVGDRYYGYTF. Here the CDR3 DNA reads TGCAGCGTTGTTGGGGACAGATACTATGGCTACACCTTC.

The CDR3 sequence is CAWSGSGTASYEQYF. The CDR3 DNA reads as TGTGCCTGGAGTGGGTCCGGGACGGCCTCCTACGAGCAGTACTTC. The chain recombines TRBV30 with TRBJ2-7, with D perhaps assigned TRBD1 or TRBD2 (5 bases each). The CDR3 runs to 15 residues. CDR1 is GTSNPN, CDR2 SVGIG, per germline (reference sequence). Trimming stripped 1 base from V and 0 bases from J, with 13 bases between.

As to this clone: A far bigger clonotype differs at one base, so this is likely a read error. Other DNA sequences in the same sample also yield this CDR3. This CDR3 is CASSDQETQYF. Written as DNA, the CDR3 is TGTGCCAGCAGCGACCAAGAGACCCAGTACTTC. The V and J genes are TRBV7-6 and TRBJ2-5; D remains unclear. The CDR3 spans 11 residues. Trimming pared 5 bases from V and 0 bases from J, leaving 1 base between. From germline, CDR1 is SGHVS and CDR2 FNYEAQ.

The chain recombines TRBV5-6 with TRBJ2-5; D gene unclear. V dropped 0 bases and J dropped 2 bases, with 8 bases sitting between them. The CDR3 contains 14 residues. Germline CDR1 reads SGHDT; CDR2 reads YYEEEE. The chain's CDR3 is CASSLGLLQETQYF. The CDR3 coding sequence is TGTGCCAGCAGCTTGGGGCTGCTACAAGAGACCCAGTACTTC.

The chain links TRBV7-2 to TRBJ2-5; weak D call: TRBD1 (6 bases). V was cut by 3 bases and J by 1 base, with 12 bases left in between. The CDR3 has 15 residues. Germline V CDR1 and CDR2: SGHTA, FQGNSA. The chain's CDR3 is CASSLARGPQETQYF. The CDR3 nucleotides are TGTGCCAGCAGCTTGGCCAGGGGCCCCCAAGAGACCCAGTACTTC.

J is TRBJ1-2 and V is TRBV27; maybe TRBD1 (6 bases). The CDR3 consists of 14 residues. The V end was cut by 3 bases, the J end by 3 bases, with 11 bases between. CDR1 MNHEY and CDR2 SMNVEV come from the germline V gene (reference sequence). Written as DNA, the CDR3 is TGTGCCAGCAGTTTGACAGGTTATGACTATGGCTACACCTTC. This gives the protein CASSLTGYDYGYTF.

The chain combines TRBV6-1 with TRBJ2-7; D not certain. Trimming took off 3 bases at V and 3 bases at J, with 18 bases between the two ends. The CDR3 totals 16 residues. Per germline, CDR1 MNHNS and CDR2 SASEGT. The DNA for the CDR3 is TGTGCCAGCAGTGAGGCAGCCCTTCGCGCAGGCTACGAGCAGTACTTC. Its protein is CASSEAALRAGYEQYF.

This clone was seen only once. The rearrangement joins TRBV5-4 to TRBJ2-1; 15 bases agree with TRBD2. With V trimmed by 0 bases and J by 9 bases, 4 bases remained unmatched. Germline CDR1 SGHNT, CDR2 YYREEE (reference sequence). There are 16 residues in the CDR3. This CDR3 is CASSLGGTSGRSEQFF. In nucleotides, the CDR3 is TGTGCCAGCAGCTTGGGAGGGACTAGCGGGAGGAGTGAGCAGTTCTTC.

The rearrangement links TRBV6-1 to TRBJ2-2; 11 bases are shared with TRBD1. The V gene end was trimmed by 7 bases and the J gene end by 7 bases; junction bases not matched to a gene: 5. Germline V gene sequence: CDR1 MNHNS, CDR2 SASEGT. This CDR3 comprises 14 residues. For the CDR3, the DNA is TGTGCCAGCAAGGGACAGGGGGGAGTCGGGGAGCTGTTTTTT. The encoded protein is CASKGQGGVGELFF.

The chain carries TRBV7-6 and TRBJ2-5; D is uncertain. This CDR3 has 12 amino acids. Trimming pared 5 bases from V and 1 base from J, leaving 5 bases between. Germline V gene sequence: CDR1 SGHVS, CDR2 FNYEAQ. The CDR3 DNA reads as TGTGCCAGCAGCCCTACCCAAGAGACCCAGTACTTC. Its translation is CASSPTQETQYF.

As DNA, the CDR3 is TGTGCCAGCAGCTTAGGGAGGGGGCTGGGCAATCAGCCCCAGCATTTT. Its protein is CASSLGRGLGNQPQHF. This chain uses TRBV7-2 with TRBJ1-5; 7 nucleotides match TRBD1. There are 16 residues in the CDR3. The junction had 5 bases not matched to a gene; V was cut back by 1 base and J by 2 bases. Germline values: CDR1 SGHTA, CDR2 FQGNSA.

Remarks on this clone: This CDR3 is also generated by other DNA sequences in the sample. J is TRBJ1-1 and V is TRBV18, with D hard to call. The CDR3 runs 13 residues. The germline gives CDR1 KGHSH, CDR2 LQKENI. V lost 2 bases and J lost 0, with 4 bases in between. The CDR3, as DNA: TGTGCCAGCTCACCAAGACTGAACACTGAAGCTTTCTTT. It specifies CASSPRLNTEAFF.

This chain uses TRBV27 with TRBJ2-1; 8 bases are a match to TRBD1. Germline V gene sequence: CDR1 MNHEY, CDR2 SMNVEV (reference sequence). The CDR3 contains 14 residues. V dropped 10 bases and J dropped 9; count of bases not matched to a gene: 14. The CDR3 coding sequence is TGTGCCACCTCACTCGGACAGGGCTTACTTGAGCAGTTCTTC. Protein sequence: CATSLGQGLLEQFF.

V is TRBV7-6 and J is TRBJ2-1, with 8 bases fitting TRBD1. Germline assignment: CDR1 SGHVS and CDR2 FNYEAQ. The CDR3 spans 14 residues. J gave up 10 bases and V 2 bases, and 7 bases lay outside the gene matches. As DNA, the CDR3 is TGTGCCAGCAGCTTACAACCCTGGGACAGGGAGCAGTTCTTC. This encodes CASSLQPWDREQFF.

The rearrangement joins TRBV7-3 to TRBJ2-3; D ambiguous. V was clipped by 7 bases and J by 5 bases, with 16 bases between them. This CDR3 is 14 amino acids long. Per the germline V gene, CDR1 is SGHTA and CDR2 is FQGTGA. CDR3 bases: TGTGCCAGCACCCCGGGCCAACCGGGAGATACGCAGTATTTT. Its translation: CASTPGQPGDTQYF.

The chain combines TRBV28 with TRBJ1-1; D call uncertain. Deletions cut 6 bases from V and 2 bases from J, with 10 bases between. CDR3 length equals 13 residues. Germline V gene data show CDR1 as MDHEN and CDR2 as SYDVKM. The CDR3 loop reads CASSATANTEAFF. Written as DNA, the CDR3 is TGTGCCAGCAGCGCTACAGCAAACACTGAAGCTTTCTTT.